Listed here are 27 T cell receptor beta chains from one sample, sequenced in a study of T-cell memory formation after mild COVID-19 (dated by TCRdb to the early 2020s). To prepare the library, 5' RACE was applied. The sequencer listed for this sample is Illumina NovaSeq 6000. TCRdb took the public reads, trimmed them with fastp at Q25, ran MiXCR for clone calling and kept in-frame beta chains. Under each unique CDR3 protein, matching rows form one entry showing the most common genes and DNA. This sample lists hundreds of thousands of distinct CDR3 sequences; more than 15% were detected once. The ten biggest clones cover under 25% of the sample. The source material was PBMCs or a T cell subset sorted from them (not recorded which). All receptors derive from a man aged 18 to 30 who had mild COVID-19 (a few samples of this study predate the infection). The sample titles of this study are shuffled in the database, so cell type and time point are left out; the donor was told from shared clones.

V and J are TRBV5-1 and TRBJ1-2; 9 nucleotides align to TRBD1. Germline loops: CDR1 SGHRS, CDR2 YFSETQ. The CDR3 consists of 16 residues. Trimming removed 4 bases from V and 4 bases from J; junction bases left unmatched: 11. In DNA form, the CDR3 reads TGCGCCAGCAGCCCTCCTGGACAGGGGTTGGTCTATGGCTACACCTTC. It specifies CASSPPGQGLVYGYTF.

This chain connects TRBV5-5 to TRBJ2-6, with unresolved D. Trimming cost V 1 base and J 0 bases, with 8 bases left between them. Germline V CDR1 and CDR2: SGHKS, YYEKEE (reference sequence). The CDR3 is 16 residues long. CDR3 protein: CASSLFRSSGANVLTF. The DNA for the CDR3 is TGTGCCAGCAGCTTGTTTCGGAGCTCTGGGGCCAACGTCCTGACTTTC.

The chain is built from TRBV18 and TRBJ2-5; TRBD2 might be the D (5 bases). V lost 3 bases to trimming and J lost 1 base, with 9 bases between them. Germline CDR1 is KGHSH and CDR2 is LQKENI. This CDR3 is built from 14 residues. CDR3 in DNA: TGTGCCAGCTCACCGGGGAGAAGCCAAGAGACCCAGTACTTC. Its protein is CASSPGRSQETQYF.

The chain recombines TRBV29-1 with TRBJ2-7, with D tentatively TRBD2 (6 bases). V was pared by 4 bases and J by 2 bases, with 12 bases between. CDR3 length: 13 amino acids. Germline-derived CDR1 and CDR2 are SQVTM and ANQGSEA. This chain's CDR3 is CSVGGDWTYEQYF. In nucleotides, the CDR3 is TGCAGCGTTGGAGGGGACTGGACCTACGAGCAGTACTTC.

This clonotype was seen just once. The V gene is TRBV5-4, the J gene TRBJ1-5; D call uncertain. The CDR3 has 15 amino acids. Trimming left V 1 base short and J 0 bases short, with 8 bases between. The germline gives CDR1 SGHNT, CDR2 YYREEE (reference sequence). The CDR3 here is CASSLWRYSNQPQHF. CDR3 coding DNA: TGTGCCAGCAGCTTGTGGAGATATAGCAATCAGCCCCAGCATTTT.

This chain connects TRBV25-1 to TRBJ2-5; D might be TRBD2 (6 bases). This CDR3 region has 12 residues. The germline V gene encodes CDR1 MGHDK and CDR2 SYGVNS. V gave up 3 bases and J gave up 4 bases, with 6 bases separating them. The CDR3 DNA is TGTGCCAGCAGTGAGGGGGGAGAGACCCAGTACTTC. Translating it yields CASSEGGETQYF. The full variable domain, with the rest looked up from reference TRBV25-1 and TRBJ2-5, is EADIYQTPRYLVIGTGKKITLECSQTMGHDKMYWYQQDPGMELHLIHYSYGVNSTEKGDLSSESTVSRIRTEHFPLTLESARPSHTSQYLCASSEGGETQYFGPGTRLLVL.

The chain recombines TRBV12-3 or TRBV12-4 with TRBJ1-1; 8 positions match TRBD1. V dropped 6 bases and J dropped 4; count of bases not matched to a gene: 4. CDR3 length: 13 residues. The CDR3 loop reads CASSPRGPTEAFF. The CDR3 DNA is TGTGCCAGCAGCCCCAGGGGGCCCACTGAAGCTTTCTTT.

This clonotype occurred many times. The rearrangement joins TRBV7-6 to TRBJ2-3; 8 bases fit TRBD1. The CDR3 is made up of 17 amino acids. The junction had 13 bases not matched to a gene; V was cut back by 3 bases and J by 5 bases. Looked up from germline, CDR1 is SGHVS and CDR2 is FNYEAQ. CDR3 loop: CASSLLIGTGEIDTQYF. The DNA for the CDR3 is TGTGCCAGCAGCTTGTTGATTGGGACAGGTGAAATAGATACGCAGTATTTT.

As concerns this clonotype: At one of its ends the junction is not consistent with the germline gene, which may arise from a read error. The V and J genes are TRBV7-8 and TRBJ1-5; 8 nucleotides match TRBD1. The CDR3 covers 17 residues. Looked up from germline, CDR1 is SGHVS and CDR2 is FQNEAQ. The CDR3 region is CACSLRTGWMSNQPQLF. CDR3 sequence (DNA): TGTGCCTGCAGCTTAAGGACAGGGTGGATGAGCAATCAGCCCCAGCTTTTT.

This rearrangement joins TRBV5-1 to TRBJ2-1; TRBD2 matches at 9 bases. Germline assignment: CDR1 SGHRS and CDR2 YFSETQ. This CDR3 is built from 15 residues. V was pared by 1 base and J by 8 bases, with 7 bases of the junction left unmatched. CDR3 sequence reads: CASSLFQRGDHEQFF. The DNA of the CDR3 is TGCGCCAGCAGCTTGTTCCAGCGGGGGGATCATGAGCAGTTCTTC.

This clonotype has only a few counts. V gene TRBV7-2 combines with J gene TRBJ1-1, with D perhaps TRBD1 (5 bases). Trimming cost V 5 bases and J 10 bases, with 20 bases left between them. The CDR3 contains 14 residues. CDR1 SGHTA and CDR2 FQGNSA come from the germline V gene. The CDR3 here is CASSLPRGMGVAFF. DNA of the CDR3: TGTGCCAGCAGCCTCCCGCGGGGCATGGGGGTAGCTTTCTTT.

This clonotype showed up just a few times. The chain has TRBV4-1 and TRBJ1-2; D remains unclear. Germline V gives CDR1 MGHRA, CDR2 YSYEKL. Trimming cost V 0 bases and J 1 base, with 21 bases left between them. CDR3 length equals 19 residues. The CDR3 loop is CASSQELDGVLVSNYGYTF. The CDR3 coding sequence is TGCGCCAGCAGCCAAGAATTGGACGGGGTACTAGTTAGTAACTATGGCTACACCTTC.

The CDR3 protein is CASSQERQGNPLFF. As DNA, the CDR3 is TGCGCCAGCAGCCAAGAGCGCCAGGGTAATCCACTGTTTTTT. V usage is TRBV4-3 and J usage is TRBJ1-4, with D possibly matching TRBD1 (5 bases). Between the trimmed V and J ends, which lost 0 bases and 13 bases, there was a span of 15 bases. CDR1 is LGHNA and CDR2 is YSLEER in the germline V gene. CDR3 length: 14 residues.

This chain connects TRBV7-2 to TRBJ2-7; 7 nucleotides agree with TRBD2. Trimming at V came to 7 bases and at J to 5 bases, leaving 14 bases not matched to a gene. This CDR3 has 15 residues. CDR1 SGHTA and CDR2 FQGNSA come from the germline V gene. The CDR3 here is CASNHRGEGRNEQYF. CDR3 coding DNA: TGTGCCAGCAACCACCGTGGGGAGGGGAGGAACGAGCAGTACTTC.

This clonotype was seen a handful of times. The chain combines TRBV28 with TRBJ1-1; 7 bases fit TRBD1. CDR1 and CDR2 (germline): MDHEN, SYDVKM. This CDR3 is 15 amino acids long. J gave up 3 bases and V 7 bases, and 11 bases lay outside the gene matches. The CDR3 reads CASNPQTGKYTEAFF. The CDR3 coding sequence is TGTGCCAGCAACCCCCAGACAGGGAAGTACACTGAAGCTTTCTTT. The full variable domain, with the rest looked up from reference TRBV28 and TRBJ1-1, is DVKVTQSSRYLVKRTGEKVFLECVQDMDHENMFWYRQDPGLGLRLIYFSYDVKMKEKGDIPEGYSVSREKKERFSLILESASTNQTSMYLCASNPQTGKYTEAFFGQGTRLTVV.

The rearrangement joins TRBV4-2 to TRBJ2-7; D is perhaps TRBD1 (5 bases). Trimming stripped 0 bases from V and 5 bases from J, with 8 bases between. The CDR3 runs 13 residues. The germline gives CDR1 LGHNA, CDR2 YNFKEQ. The chain's CDR3 is CASSQELGDEQYV. In DNA, the CDR3 is TGTGCCAGCAGCCAAGAGCTAGGGGACGAGCAGTACGTC.

The rearrangement uses TRBV6-5 and TRBJ2-7; TRBD1 matches at 7 bases. The germline gives CDR1 MNHEY, CDR2 SVGAGI. Trimming cost V 6 bases and J 0 bases; bases outside gene matches: 8. There are 15 residues in the CDR3. The CDR3 loop reads CASSQQGPASYEQYF. DNA of the CDR3: TGTGCCAGCAGCCAACAGGGGCCGGCCTCCTACGAGCAGTACTTC.

This clonotype was seen only a few times. V usage is TRBV5-1 and J usage is TRBJ2-3; 8 bases map to TRBD1. CDR3 length: 16 amino acids. The V segment lost 4 bases and the J segment 1 base; nucleotides outside the gene matches: 8. The germline V gene has CDR1 SGHRS and CDR2 YFSETQ. Here the CDR3 DNA reads TGCGCCAGCAGCCTGCCCCCGACAGGGGGCACAGATACGCAGTATTTT. Translating it yields CASSLPPTGGTDTQYF.

The table lists this clonotype with a few counts. The gene calls are TRBV2 and TRBJ2-2, with 10 bases aligning to TRBD2. Germline values: CDR1 SNHLY, CDR2 FYNNEI. The CDR3 length is 15 residues. J lost 3 bases, V lost 7 bases, and 5 bases had no gene match. The CDR3 loop is CASNPSGGYTGELFF. The CDR3 DNA reads as TGTGCCAGCAATCCTAGCGGGGGATACACCGGGGAGCTGTTTTTT. Based on the CDR3 plus reference TRBV2 and TRBJ2-2, the full variable domain is EPEVTQTPSHQVTQMGQEVILRCVPISNHLYFYWYRQILGQKVEFLVSFYNNEISEKSEIFDDQFSVERPDGSNFTLKIRSTKLEDSAMYFCASNPSGGYTGELFFGEGSRLTVL.

This clonotype came up many times. CDR3 amino acids: CASSMTGGPDTQYF. In DNA, the CDR3 is TGCGCCAGCAGCATGACAGGGGGCCCAGATACGCAGTATTTT. The chain employs TRBV5-1 and TRBJ2-3, with 10 bases aligning to TRBD1. This CDR3 comprises 14 residues. V shed 4 bases and J 4 bases; nucleotides not matched to a gene: 3. CDR1 and CDR2 (germline): SGHRS, YFSETQ.

This clonotype was counted a few times. The chain employs TRBV10-3 and TRBJ2-7; 8 bases agree with TRBD1. Germline CDR1 is ENHRY and CDR2 is SYGVKD. V shed 7 bases and J 1 base; nucleotides not matched to a gene: 12. The length of the CDR3 is 16 residues. Written as DNA, the CDR3 is TGTGCCATCACCGATCGCAGGGGGCGCGGGTCCTACGAGCAGTACTTC. Translated: CAITDRRGRGSYEQYF.

The V call is TRBV11-2, the J call TRBJ1-1, with D maybe TRBD1 (6 bases). V lost 3 bases to trimming and J lost 11 bases, with 16 bases between them. CDR3 length equals 13 residues. Germline CDR1 reads SGHAT; CDR2 reads FQNNGV. CDR3 sequence: CASSFPRGRGAFF. The CDR3 DNA reads TGTGCCAGCAGCTTTCCCAGGGGCCGGGGTGCTTTCTTT.

The chain has TRBV6-2 or TRBV6-3 and TRBJ2-7; no clear D gene. V was cut by 7 bases and J by 3 bases, with 16 bases left in between. The CDR3 totals 14 residues. Germline V lookup: CDR1 MNHEY, CDR2 SVGEGT. CDR3 in amino acids: CASTPWGRFYEQYF. Here the CDR3 DNA reads TGTGCCAGCACTCCCTGGGGTAGATTCTACGAGCAGTACTTC.

This clonotype was counted only a few times. V and J are TRBV20-1 and TRBJ1-2; D call uncertain. The germline V and J ends were trimmed by 3 bases and 8 bases, with 19 bases remaining between them. In germline, CDR1 is DFQATT, CDR2 SNEGSKA (reference sequence). The CDR3 is 14 amino acids. CDR3 region: CSASPASAFGGYTF. The DNA of the CDR3 is TGCAGTGCTAGTCCAGCGTCGGCGTTCGGAGGCTACACCTTC.

This chain connects TRBV4-1 to TRBJ2-2, with a possible D match to TRBD1 (6 bases). Germline loops: CDR1 MGHRA, CDR2 YSYEKL. Deletions cut 4 bases from V and 6 bases from J, with 21 bases between. CDR3 size: 17 residues. The CDR3 spells CASSPRVGTKFPGELFF. The CDR3 nucleotides read TGCGCCAGCAGCCCGAGGGTAGGGACAAAATTCCCCGGGGAGCTGTTTTTT.

This clonotype has more than one count but fewer than ten. V usage is TRBV5-1 and J usage is TRBJ1-1; D is unresolved. From germline, CDR1 is SGHRS and CDR2 YFSETQ. Deletions cut 2 bases from V and 0 bases from J, with 8 bases between. The CDR3 contains 14 residues. CDR3 DNA: TGCGCCAGCAGCTTCCGTTCCATGAACACTGAAGCTTTCTTT. This encodes CASSFRSMNTEAFF.

V gene TRBV20-1 combines with J gene TRBJ1-2; D is undetermined. The CDR3 has 13 amino acids. Trimming shortened V by 5 bases and J by 1 base, and 11 bases separated the two germline ends. CDR1 and CDR2 (germline): DFQATT, SNEGSKA (reference sequence). This chain's CDR3 is CSARQVINYGYTF. CDR3 coding DNA: TGCAGTGCTCGGCAGGTGATTAACTATGGCTACACCTTC.